Listed here are 20 T cell receptor beta chains from one sample, sequenced in a study of cytomegalovirus exposure and HLA in healthy donors. Primers included in the PCR were 60 Vbeta and 13 Jbeta primers. The assay was immunoSEQ multiplex PCR, and TCRdb's table has in-frame clones only and misses some. This table has 100,000 to 150,000 clones, more than 55% appearing once. The sequenced sample consisted of PBMCs. The source of these receptors is a man aged 18 to 30 in good health and CMV-seronegative.

The chain is built from TRBV28 and TRBJ2-3; the D gene could be TRBD1 or TRBD2 (6 bases each). Trimming removed 6 bases from V and 0 bases from J, with 10 bases in between. Germline V CDR1 and CDR2: MDHEN, SYDVKM. The CDR3 consists of 14 residues. CDR3 DNA sequence: TGTGCCAGCAGGTTAGGGGGGAGCACAGATACGCAGTATTTT. Amino acids: CASRLGGSTDTQYF.

The chain uses TRBV5-1 and TRBJ2-7, with 11 bases fitting TRBD1. CDR1 SGHRS and CDR2 YFSETQ come from the germline V gene. Germline trimming cut 0 bases from V and 6 bases from J; bases unmatched to any gene: 2. The CDR3 length is 14 residues. The CDR3 spells CASSLGTGGGEQYF. CDR3 bases: TGCGCCAGCAGCTTGGGGACAGGGGGCGGCGAGCAGTACTTC.

This rearrangement joins TRBV6-5 to TRBJ2-7; D possibly corresponds to TRBD2 (5 bases). Germline V gene sequence: CDR1 MNHEY, CDR2 SVGAGI. CDR3 length: 13 residues. Trimming removed 2 bases from V and 6 bases from J, with 11 bases in between. The CDR3 reads CASSYSRGLEQYF. The CDR3 DNA reads as TGTGCCAGCAGTTACAGCCGCGGGCTCGAGCAGTACTTC.

The chain uses TRBV27 and TRBJ1-1, with D unresolved. Trimming took 3 bases from V and 8 from J, leaving 10 bases between them. The CDR3 is 12 residues long. The V gene's germline CDR1 is MNHEY and CDR2 SMNVEV (reference sequence). The CDR3 DNA is TGTGCCAGCAGTTTCGCAGGTCGAGAAGCTTTCTTT. Encoded protein: CASSFAGREAFF.

DNA of the CDR3: TGTGCCAGCAGCCCCGTCTCCTCCGGGTCGGCGTGGGCTTTCTTT. It codes for CASSPVSSGSAWAFF. The chain carries TRBV7-7 and TRBJ1-1; no clear D gene. From germline, CDR1 is SSHAT and CDR2 FNYEAQ (reference sequence). Trimming shortened V by 5 bases and J by 11 bases, and 24 bases separated the two germline ends. CDR3 length: 15 residues. Full variable domain (missing parts from reference TRBV7-7 and TRBJ1-1): GAGVSQSPRYKVTKRGQDVTLRCDPISSHATLYWYQQALGQGPEFLTYFNYEAQPDKSGLPSDRFSAERPEGSISTLTIQRTEQRDSAMYRCASSPVSSGSAWAFFGQGTRLTVV.

This clone was seen a few times. The CDR3 here is CASRGTVTEAFF. CDR3 DNA sequence: TGTGCCAGCAGGGGGACAGTCACTGAAGCTTTCTTT. This chain links TRBV2 with TRBJ1-1, with TRBD1 matching 7 bases. The CDR3 runs to 12 residues. Germline V gene data show CDR1 as SNHLY and CDR2 as FYNNEI. V lost 6 bases to trimming and J lost 4 bases; unmatched junction nucleotides: 2.

The V gene is TRBV6-5, the J gene TRBJ1-5; 7 bases are shared with TRBD1. Germline V gene lookup returns CDR1 MNHEY and CDR2 SVGAGI. Trimming at V came to 11 bases and at J to 3 bases, leaving 7 bases not matched to a gene. There are 13 residues in the CDR3. CDR3 protein: CADHRGNNQPQHF. The CDR3 DNA is TGTGCCGACCACAGGGGTAACAATCAGCCCCAGCATTTT.

This rearrangement joins TRBV5-6 to TRBJ2-1, with TRBD2 matching over 9 bases. CDR1 and CDR2 (germline): SGHDT, YYEEEE. J lost 3 bases, V lost 0 bases, and 1 base had no gene match. The CDR3 contains 15 residues. In DNA, the CDR3 is TGTGCCAGCAGCTTGGAAGCGGGAGGCTACAATGAGCAGTTCTTC. It encodes CASSLEAGGYNEQFF.

The chain joins TRBV28 to TRBJ1-1; unclear D gene. Trimming removed 6 bases at V and 4 bases at J, with 21 bases between. The germline gives CDR1 MDHEN, CDR2 SYDVKM. The CDR3 length is 16 residues. The CDR3 DNA sequence: TGTGCCAGCAGGGGCCGATGGCCGGCGCAGAGCACTGAAGCTTTCTTT. Encoded protein: CASRGRWPAQSTEAFF.

A few counts support this clone. V usage is TRBV6-5 and J usage is TRBJ2-2, with unresolved D. With 6 bases removed from V and 5 bases from J, the gap between germline ends came to 7 bases. The CDR3 runs to 12 residues. Germline V CDR1 and CDR2: MNHEY, SVGAGI. CDR3 DNA: TGTGCCAGCAGCCCCTTGACCGGGGAGCTGTTTTTT. This translates into CASSPLTGELFF.

The V call is TRBV5-6, the J call TRBJ2-1; 8 bases map to TRBD2. The CDR3 has 14 residues. The ends lost 4 bases at V and 4 bases at J; junction bases unmatched: 4. Looked up from germline, CDR1 is SGHDT and CDR2 is YYEEEE. CDR3 loop: CASSLSGRYNEQFF. CDR3 coding DNA: TGTGCCAGCAGCCTAAGCGGGAGATACAATGAGCAGTTCTTC.

The chain recombines TRBV4-2 with TRBJ2-5; 14 bases map to TRBD2. This CDR3 is built from 15 residues. Trimming cost V 4 bases and J 4 bases; bases outside gene matches: 2. Germline-derived CDR1 and CDR2 are LGHNA and YNFKEQ. CDR3 loop: CASSRGLAGAETQYF. CDR3 bases: TGTGCCAGCAGCCGGGGACTAGCGGGAGCAGAGACCCAGTACTTC.

This chain connects TRBV5-4 to TRBJ1-2, with TRBD1 identical over 10 bases. The V gene's germline CDR1 is SGHNT and CDR2 YYREEE (reference sequence). Germline trimming cut 4 bases from V and 5 bases from J; bases unmatched to any gene: 11. This CDR3 spans 16 amino acids. This chain's CDR3 is CASSEQPGQGTYGYTF. The CDR3 bases are TGTGCCAGCAGCGAACAGCCGGGACAGGGGACTTATGGCTACACCTTC.

DNA for the CDR3: TGTGCCTGGGGACCGGGGGGCAATCAGCCCCAGCATTTT. It is translated as CAWGPGGNQPQHF. V is TRBV30 and J is TRBJ1-5, with a tentative D call TRBD1 (5 bases). V lost 5 bases to trimming and J lost 2 bases, with 10 bases between them. The germline gives CDR1 GTSNPN, CDR2 SVGIG (reference sequence). CDR3 length equals 13 residues.

This chain connects TRBV7-2 to TRBJ2-1; D is undetermined. The CDR3 runs 15 residues. Trimming took 2 bases from V and 8 from J, leaving 16 bases between them. Looked up from germline, CDR1 is SGHTA and CDR2 is FQGNSA. This CDR3 reads CASSLTAHQKDEQFF. CDR3 DNA: TGTGCCAGCAGCTTAACAGCTCATCAGAAGGATGAGCAGTTCTTC.

The V and J genes are TRBV7-9 and TRBJ2-5; 7 bases agree with TRBD1. The J segment lost 5 bases and the V segment lost 5 bases, leaving 11 bases of the junction unmatched. The CDR3 consists of 15 residues. CDR1 and CDR2 (germline): SEHNR, FQNEAQ (reference sequence). The CDR3 region is CASSTWDRRVETQYF. In DNA, the CDR3 is TGTGCCAGCAGCACCTGGGACAGACGGGTCGAGACCCAGTACTTC. Full variable domain (remainder filled in from reference TRBV7-9 and TRBJ2-5): DTGVSQNPRHKITKRGQNVTFRCDPISEHNRLYWYRQTLGQGPEFLTYFQNEAQLEKSRLLSDRFSAERPKGSFSTLEIQRTEQGDSAMYLCASSTWDRRVETQYFGPGTRLLVL.

This clone was recorded once. J is TRBJ2-3 and V is TRBV7-2; TRBD2 aligns across 10 bases. The germline gives CDR1 SGHTA, CDR2 FQGNSA. This CDR3 region has 18 residues. The V and J ends lost 5 bases and 6 bases, in that order; junction bases with no gene match: 17. The DNA for the CDR3 is TGTGCCAGCAGCACACGGACTAGCGGTCCCATCCTATCGGATACGCAGTATTTT. Residues: CASSTRTSGPILSDTQYF.

Of note for this clone: A read error may produce the germline difference seen at one junction end. V gene TRBV11-2 combines with J gene TRBJ1-4; TRBD1 matches at 8 bases. The CDR3 totals 11 residues. From germline, CDR1 is SGHAT and CDR2 FQNNGV. CDR3 protein: CASSRERDRIF. The CDR3 region has the DNA TGTGCCAGCAGCCGGGAACGGGACAGGATCTTT.

This clone has just a few counts. The V and J genes are TRBV7-9 and TRBJ2-1; D might be TRBD1 (6 bases). Looked up from germline, CDR1 is SEHNR and CDR2 is FQNEAQ (reference sequence). Deletions cut 5 bases from V and 7 bases from J, with 15 bases between. CDR3 length equals 14 residues. The CDR3 loop is CASSQSPTGNEQFF. The CDR3 nucleotides read TGTGCCAGCAGCCAATCTCCCACAGGGAATGAGCAGTTCTTC.

The CDR3 reads CASSLEAGGLYEQYF. Here the CDR3 DNA reads TGTGCCAGCAGCTTAGAGGCAGGGGGCTTGTACGAGCAGTACTTC. The chain uses TRBV7-2 and TRBJ2-7; 8 nucleotides match TRBD1. The V segment lost 1 base and the J segment 4 bases; nucleotides outside the gene matches: 6. Germline CDR1 SGHTA, CDR2 FQGNSA. The CDR3 spans 15 residues. Full variable domain (remainder filled in from reference TRBV7-2 and TRBJ2-7): GAGVSQSPSNKVTEKGKDVELRCDPISGHTALYWYRQSLGQGLEFLIYFQGNSAPDKSGLPSDRFSAERTGGSVSTLTIQRTQQEDSAVYLCASSLEAGGLYEQYFGPGTRLTVT.